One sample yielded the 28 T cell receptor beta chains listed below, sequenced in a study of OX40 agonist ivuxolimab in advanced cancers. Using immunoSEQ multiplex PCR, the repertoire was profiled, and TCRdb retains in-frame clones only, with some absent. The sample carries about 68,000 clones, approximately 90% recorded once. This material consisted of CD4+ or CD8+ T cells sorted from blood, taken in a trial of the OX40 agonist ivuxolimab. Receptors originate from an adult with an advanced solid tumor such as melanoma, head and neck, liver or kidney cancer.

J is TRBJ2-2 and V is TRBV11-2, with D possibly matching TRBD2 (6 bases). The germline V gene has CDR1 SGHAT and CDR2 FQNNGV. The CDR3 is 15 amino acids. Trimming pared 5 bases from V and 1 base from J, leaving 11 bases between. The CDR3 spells CASSQLRGNTGELFF. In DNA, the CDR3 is TGTGCCAGCAGCCAGTTGCGGGGGAACACCGGGGAGCTGTTTTTT.

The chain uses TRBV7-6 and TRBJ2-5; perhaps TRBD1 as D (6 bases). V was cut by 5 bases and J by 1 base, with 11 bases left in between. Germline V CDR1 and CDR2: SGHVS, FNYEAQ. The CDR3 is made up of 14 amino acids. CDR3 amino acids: CASSRTGTQETQYF. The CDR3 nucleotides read TGTGCCAGCAGCCGCACAGGGACCCAAGAGACCCAGTACTTC. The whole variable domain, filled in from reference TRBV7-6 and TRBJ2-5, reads GAGVSQSPRYKVTKRGQDVALRCDPISGHVSLYWYRQALGQGPEFLTYFNYEAQQDKSGLPNDRFSAERPEGSISTLTIQRTEQRDSAMYRCASSRTGTQETQYFGPGTRLLVL.

For the CDR3, the DNA is TGTGCCAGCAGCTCTAGCGGGAGGGGGTCGGATACGCAGTATTTT. It translates to CASSSSGRGSDTQYF. The chain carries TRBV7-2 and TRBJ2-3; 12 bases agree with TRBD2. Germline V gives CDR1 SGHTA, CDR2 FQGNSA. The length of the CDR3 is 15 residues. The ends lost 4 bases at V and 6 bases at J; junction bases unmatched: 5.

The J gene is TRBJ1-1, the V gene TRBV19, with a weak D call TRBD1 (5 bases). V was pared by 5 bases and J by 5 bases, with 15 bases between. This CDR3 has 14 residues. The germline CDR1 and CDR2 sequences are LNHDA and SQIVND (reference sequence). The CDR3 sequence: CASSPVAGRTEAFF. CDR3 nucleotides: TGTGCCAGTAGTCCTGTGGCAGGGCGGACTGAAGCTTTCTTT. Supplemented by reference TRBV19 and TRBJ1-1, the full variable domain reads DGGITQSPKYLFRKEGQNVTLSCEQNLNHDAMYWYRQDPGQGLRLIYYSQIVNDFQKGDIAEGYSVSREKKESFPLTVTSAQKNPTAFYLCASSPVAGRTEAFFGQGTRLTVV.

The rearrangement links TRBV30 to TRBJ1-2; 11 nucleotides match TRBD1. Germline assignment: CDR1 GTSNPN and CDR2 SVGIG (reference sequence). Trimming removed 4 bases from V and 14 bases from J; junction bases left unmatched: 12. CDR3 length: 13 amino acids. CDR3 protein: CAWKSGTGGSGTF. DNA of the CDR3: TGTGCCTGGAAGTCGGGGACAGGGGGTTCTGGTACCTTC.

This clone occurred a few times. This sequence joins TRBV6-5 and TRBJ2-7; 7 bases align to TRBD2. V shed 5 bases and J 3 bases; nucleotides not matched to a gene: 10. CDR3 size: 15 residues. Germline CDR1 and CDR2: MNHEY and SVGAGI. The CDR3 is CASSTGTNANYEQYF. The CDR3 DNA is TGTGCCAGCAGTACCGGGACTAACGCTAACTACGAGCAGTACTTC.

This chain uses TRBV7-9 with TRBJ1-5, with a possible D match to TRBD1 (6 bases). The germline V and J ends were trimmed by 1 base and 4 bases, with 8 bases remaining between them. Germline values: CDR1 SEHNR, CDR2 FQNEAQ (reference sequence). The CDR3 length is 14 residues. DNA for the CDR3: TGTGCCAGCAGCTTAGGGACAGATAATCAGCCCCAGCATTTT. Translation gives CASSLGTDNQPQHF.

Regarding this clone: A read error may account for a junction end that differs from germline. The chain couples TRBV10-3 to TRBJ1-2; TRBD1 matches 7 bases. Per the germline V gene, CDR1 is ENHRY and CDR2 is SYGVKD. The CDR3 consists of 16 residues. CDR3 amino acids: CASSYLVAGGNYGYTF. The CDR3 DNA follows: TGTGCCAGCAGTTACCTAGTGGCAGGGGGTAACTATGGCTACACCTTC.

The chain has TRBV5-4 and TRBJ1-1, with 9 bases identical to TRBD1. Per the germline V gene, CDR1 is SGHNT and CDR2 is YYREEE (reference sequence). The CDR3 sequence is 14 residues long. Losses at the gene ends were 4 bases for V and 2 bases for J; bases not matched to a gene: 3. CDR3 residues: CASSRQGVNTEAFF. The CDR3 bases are TGTGCCAGCAGCCGACAGGGGGTAAACACTGAAGCTTTCTTT.

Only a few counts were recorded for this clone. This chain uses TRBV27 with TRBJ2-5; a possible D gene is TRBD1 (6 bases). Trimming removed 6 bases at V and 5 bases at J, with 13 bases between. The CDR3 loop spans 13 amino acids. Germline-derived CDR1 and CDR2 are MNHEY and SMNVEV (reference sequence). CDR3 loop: CASRQGIGETQYF. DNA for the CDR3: TGTGCCAGCAGGCAGGGGATAGGGGAGACCCAGTACTTC.

CDR3 bases: TGCGCCAGCAGCTTGCAGGGGGAGGCCAAAAACATTCAGTACTTC. It codes for CASSLQGEAKNIQYF. The V and J genes are TRBV5-1 and TRBJ2-4; TRBD1 matches 7 bases. V was pared by 1 base and J by 1 base, with 2 bases of the junction left unmatched. CDR1 is SGHRS and CDR2 is YFSETQ in the germline V gene. This CDR3 is 15 amino acids long.

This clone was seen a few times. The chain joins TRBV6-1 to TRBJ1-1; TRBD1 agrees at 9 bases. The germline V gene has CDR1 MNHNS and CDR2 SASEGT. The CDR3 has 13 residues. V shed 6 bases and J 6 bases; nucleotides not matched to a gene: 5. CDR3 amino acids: CASSRDRVSEAFF. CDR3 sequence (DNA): TGTGCCAGCAGCCGGGACAGGGTTTCTGAAGCTTTCTTT.

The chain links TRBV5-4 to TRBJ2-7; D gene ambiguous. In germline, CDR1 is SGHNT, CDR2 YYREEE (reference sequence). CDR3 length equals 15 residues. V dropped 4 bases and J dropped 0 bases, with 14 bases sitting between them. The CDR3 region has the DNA TGTGCCAGCAGCACTCAGCAGGCGAGCTCCTACGAGCAGTACTTC. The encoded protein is CASSTQQASSYEQYF.

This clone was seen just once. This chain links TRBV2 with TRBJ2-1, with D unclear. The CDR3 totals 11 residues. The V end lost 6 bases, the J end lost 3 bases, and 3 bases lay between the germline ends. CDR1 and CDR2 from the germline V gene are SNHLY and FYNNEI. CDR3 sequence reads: CASRGYNEQFF. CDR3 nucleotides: TGTGCCAGCAGAGGCTACAATGAGCAGTTCTTC.

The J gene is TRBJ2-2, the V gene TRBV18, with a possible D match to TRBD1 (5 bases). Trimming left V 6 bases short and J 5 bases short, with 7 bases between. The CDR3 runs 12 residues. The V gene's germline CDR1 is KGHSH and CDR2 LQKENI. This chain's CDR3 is CASSQGTGELFF. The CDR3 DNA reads TGTGCCAGCTCGCAGGGTACCGGGGAGCTGTTTTTT.

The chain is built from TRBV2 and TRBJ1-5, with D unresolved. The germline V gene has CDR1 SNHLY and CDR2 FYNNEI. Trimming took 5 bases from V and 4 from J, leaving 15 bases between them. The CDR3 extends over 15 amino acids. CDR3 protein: CASSFPPGINQPQHF. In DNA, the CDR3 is TGTGCCAGCAGTTTTCCTCCCGGCATAAATCAGCCCCAGCATTTT.

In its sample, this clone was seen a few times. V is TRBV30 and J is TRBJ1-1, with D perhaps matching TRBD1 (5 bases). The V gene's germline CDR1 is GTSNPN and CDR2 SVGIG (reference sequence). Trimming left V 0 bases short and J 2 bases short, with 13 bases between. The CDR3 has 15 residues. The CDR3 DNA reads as TGTGCCTGGAGTGTAATAACAGGATACAACACTGAAGCTTTCTTT. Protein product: CAWSVITGYNTEAFF.

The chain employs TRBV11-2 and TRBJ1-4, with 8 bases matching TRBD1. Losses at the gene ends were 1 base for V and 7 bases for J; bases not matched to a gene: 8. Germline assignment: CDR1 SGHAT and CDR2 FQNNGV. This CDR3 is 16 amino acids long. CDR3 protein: CASSLGTGGVIEKLFF. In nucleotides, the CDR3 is TGTGCCAGCAGCTTAGGTACAGGGGGAGTAATTGAAAAACTGTTTTTT.

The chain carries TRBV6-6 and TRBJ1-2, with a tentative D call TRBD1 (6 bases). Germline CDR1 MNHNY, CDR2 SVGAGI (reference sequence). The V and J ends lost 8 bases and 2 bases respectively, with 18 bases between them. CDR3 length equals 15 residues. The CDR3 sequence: CASHTPRGQNYGYTF. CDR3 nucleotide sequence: TGTGCCAGCCATACCCCGCGGGGGCAGAACTATGGCTACACCTTC.

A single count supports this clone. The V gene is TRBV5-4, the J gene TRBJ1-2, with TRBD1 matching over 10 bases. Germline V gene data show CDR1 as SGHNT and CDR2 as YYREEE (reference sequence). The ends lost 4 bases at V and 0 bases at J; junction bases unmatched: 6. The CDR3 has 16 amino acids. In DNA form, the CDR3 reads TGTGCCAGCAGCCGAGGGGGGACAGGGGCTAACTATGGCTACACCTTC. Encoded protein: CASSRGGTGANYGYTF.

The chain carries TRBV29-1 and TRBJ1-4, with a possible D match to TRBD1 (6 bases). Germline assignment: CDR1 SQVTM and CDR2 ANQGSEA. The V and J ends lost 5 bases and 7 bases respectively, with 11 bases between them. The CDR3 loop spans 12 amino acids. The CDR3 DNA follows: TGCAGCGTTTCGGGCAGGGGTGAAAAACTGTTTTTT. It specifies CSVSGRGEKLFF.

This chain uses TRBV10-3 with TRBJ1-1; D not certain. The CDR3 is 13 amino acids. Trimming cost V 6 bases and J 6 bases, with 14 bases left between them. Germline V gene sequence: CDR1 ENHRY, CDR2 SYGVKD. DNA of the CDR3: TGTGCCATCAGGGTAACAGTTGATTCTGAAGCTTTCTTT. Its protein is CAIRVTVDSEAFF.

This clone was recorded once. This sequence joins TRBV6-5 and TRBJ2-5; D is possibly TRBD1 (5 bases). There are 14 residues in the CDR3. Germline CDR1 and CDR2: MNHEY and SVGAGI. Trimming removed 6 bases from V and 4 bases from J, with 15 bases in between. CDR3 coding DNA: TGTGCCAGCAGGCCAGGGTTATGGGGAGAGACCCAGTACTTC. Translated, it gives CASRPGLWGETQYF.

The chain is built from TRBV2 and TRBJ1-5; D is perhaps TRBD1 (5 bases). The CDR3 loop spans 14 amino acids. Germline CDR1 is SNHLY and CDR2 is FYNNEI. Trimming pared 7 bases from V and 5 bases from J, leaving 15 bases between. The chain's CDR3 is CASTGRDLYQPQHF. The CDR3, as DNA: TGTGCCAGCACCGGGAGGGACTTATATCAGCCCCAGCATTTT.

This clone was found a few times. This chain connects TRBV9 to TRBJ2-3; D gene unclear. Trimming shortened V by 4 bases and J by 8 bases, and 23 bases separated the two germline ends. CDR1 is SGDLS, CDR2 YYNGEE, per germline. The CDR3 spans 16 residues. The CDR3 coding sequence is TGTGCCAGCAGCCCCCTGATGGACGTCGGTCGTGGTACGCAGTATTTT. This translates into CASSPLMDVGRGTQYF.

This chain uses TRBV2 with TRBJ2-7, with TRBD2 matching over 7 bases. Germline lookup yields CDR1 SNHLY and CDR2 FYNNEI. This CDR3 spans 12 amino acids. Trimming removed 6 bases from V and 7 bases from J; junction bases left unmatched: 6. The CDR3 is CASRSGGFEQYF. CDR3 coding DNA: TGTGCCAGCAGGTCGGGAGGATTTGAGCAGTACTTC.

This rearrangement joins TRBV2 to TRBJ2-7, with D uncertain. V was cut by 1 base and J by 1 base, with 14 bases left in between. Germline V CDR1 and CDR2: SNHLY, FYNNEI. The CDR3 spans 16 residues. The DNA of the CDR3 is TGTGCCAGCAGTGAAGGGGGAACTACAAAGTCCTACGAGCAGTACTTC. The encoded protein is CASSEGGTTKSYEQYF.

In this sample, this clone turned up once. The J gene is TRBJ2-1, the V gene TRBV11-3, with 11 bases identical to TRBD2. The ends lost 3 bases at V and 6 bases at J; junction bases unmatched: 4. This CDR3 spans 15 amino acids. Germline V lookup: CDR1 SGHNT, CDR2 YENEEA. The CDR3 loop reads CASSFTSGSGNEQFF. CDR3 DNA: TGTGCCAGCAGCTTTACTAGCGGGAGTGGCAATGAGCAGTTCTTC.